One and the same sample provided the 5 T cell receptor beta chains below, sequenced in a study of regulatory T cells in long-lasting Graves disease. The time point here: newly diagnosed GD, antithyroid drugs for less than 3 months. Researchers made the TCR library from RNA that was extracted from PBMCs. Building the TCR beta libraries relied on iRepertoire HTBI primers, and CDR3 regions underwent Arm-PCR. TCRdb passed the multiplex PCR reads through MiXCR, listing each CDR3 protein once. The sample holds a few hundred thousand distinct CDR3 sequences, about 10% seen once. The data were also submitted as part of a second study, on T cells in Graves' hyperthyroidism and ophthalmopathy.

This specimen consisted of peripheral blood mononuclear cells (PBMCs), obtained at new diagnosis, from a patient treated with antithyroid drugs. All receptors come from a woman between 18 and 29 years old with Graves disease.

Ten or more counts support this clonotype. The J gene is TRBJ1-1, the V gene TRBV10-2; unclear D gene. Germline-derived CDR1 and CDR2 are WSHSY and SAAADI. Trimming shortened V by 3 bases and J by 1 base, and 12 bases separated the two germline ends. CDR3 size: 15 residues. The CDR3 DNA reads TGCGCCAGCAGTGATGGGGAGGGCCGGAACACTGAAGCTTTCTTT. It encodes CASSDGEGRNTEAFF.

The sample holds a few counts of this clonotype. This chain links TRBV20-1 with TRBJ2-3; D is ambiguous. Trimming pared 3 bases from V and 0 bases from J, leaving 10 bases between. The CDR3 loop spans 14 amino acids. Looked up from germline, CDR1 is DFQATT and CDR2 is SNEGSKA (reference sequence). The CDR3 loop reads CSASKAASTDTQYF. The CDR3 coding sequence is TGCAGTGCTAGTAAAGCTGCTAGCACAGATACGCAGTATTTT.

This clonotype came up many times. CDR3 sequence: CASSFVAHTGELFF. CDR3 DNA sequence: TGTGCCAGCAGCTTTGTAGCCCACACCGGGGAGCTGTTTTTT. The rearrangement uses TRBV7-8 and TRBJ2-2; D call uncertain. CDR3 length: 14 amino acids. Per germline, CDR1 SGHVS and CDR2 FQNEAQ. V was clipped by 3 bases and J by 3 bases, with 8 bases between them.

This clonotype was found many times. The rearrangement joins TRBV6-1 to TRBJ2-1; D gene ambiguous. This CDR3 contains 17 residues. Germline lookup yields CDR1 MNHNS and CDR2 SASEGT. Trimming took off 4 bases at V and 1 base at J, with 17 bases between the two ends. The CDR3 region is CASSADPFDPSYNEQFF. In DNA, the CDR3 is TGTGCCAGCAGTGCCGATCCTTTCGACCCTTCCTACAATGAGCAGTTCTTC.

This clonotype was counted ten times or more. V is TRBV7-3 and J is TRBJ2-1; no definite D call. V dropped 4 bases and J dropped 7 bases, with 11 bases sitting between them. The CDR3 has 13 amino acids. From germline, CDR1 is SGHTA and CDR2 FQGTGA. CDR3 sequence reads: CASSSKGSNEQFF. CDR3 in DNA: TGTGCCAGCAGCTCCAAAGGATCAAATGAGCAGTTCTTC.